This TCR beta chain stems from a study of T-cell memory formation after mild COVID-19. Trimming removed 4 bases at V and 2 bases at J, with 4 bases between. Germline CDR1 SGDLS, CDR2 YYNGEE. This CDR3 has 11 amino acids. TCRdb used MiXCR to reprocess the 5' RACE reads, holding one entry per CDR3 protein. This table holds under 300,000 distinct CDR3 sequences, approximately 19% found once. The chain is built from TRBV9 and TRBJ2-7, with D hard to call. The receptor comes from a man younger than 30 who had mild COVID-19 (a few samples of this study predate the infection). Cell type and time point are not known. Sequencing was carried out using PBMCs or a T cell subset sorted from them (not recorded which). The CDR3 nucleotides read TGTGCCAGCAGCCGAGCCTACGAGCAGTACGTC. Translated: CASSRAYEQYV.